These T cell receptor beta chains were read from a single sample in a study of T-cell reconstitution after alpha-beta-depleted transplantation in children. TCRdb reprocessed the PCR reads via MiXCR and lists one record per CDR3 protein. The sample records hundreds of thousands of distinct CDR3 sequences, around 12% being singletons. The sample here was PBMCs, taken before TCRalphabeta/CD19-depleted stem cell transplant. The receptors derive from a girl between 2 and 10 years old with congenital amegakaryocytic thrombocytopenia, due to receive a stem cell transplant. The CDR3 runs from the conserved cysteine through the conserved F or W. A D gene is named only where the DNA matches it firmly. Some rows have no size entry. The others give once, few or many, or a class for an expanded clone.

clone_size d_call j_call v_call cdr3_nt cdr3_aa
many - TRBJ1-4 TRBV20-1 TGCAGTGCTAGAGGAAGCAGCAAAGAAAAACTGTTTTTT CSARGSSKEKLFF
many TRBD2 TRBJ2-1 TRBV5-6 TGTGCCAGCAGCCTGAGGGGGCTAGCGGGATACAATGAGCAGTTCTTC CASSLRGLAGYNEQFF
- - TRBJ2-4 TRBV2 TGTGCCAGCAGTAGCTGGTTAGCCAAAAACATTCAGTACTTC CASSSWLAKNIQYF
few - TRBJ2-7 TRBV4-1 TGCGCCAGCAGCCAAGAGGGGAGGCAGACATTTTCCCACGAGCAGTACTTC CASSQEGRQTFSHEQYF
- TRBD2 TRBJ2-1 TRBV4-1 TGCGCCAGCAGCCAATGGAAGAGCGGGAGGGGGCAGTTCTTC CASSQWKSGRGQFF
few - TRBJ2-5 TRBV9 TGTGCCAGCAGCGTAAGGTTTGGGGAGACCCAGTACTTC CASSVRFGETQYF
- - TRBJ2-3 TRBV10-3 TGTGCCATCAGTGTTGAGATTTTCAATACGCAGTATTTT CAISVEIFNTQYF
few - TRBJ2-7 TRBV28 TGTGCCAGCAGTCGCCGACTCTACGAGCAGTACTTC CASSRRLYEQYF
- TRBD2 TRBJ2-4 TRBV19 TGTGCCAGTAGTATGGGACTAGGCGGAAACATTCAGTACTTC CASSMGLGGNIQYF
few TRBD1 TRBJ1-1 TRBV20-1 TGCAGGGCGAAGGGGGCAATGAACACTGAAGCTTTCTTT CRAKGAMNTEAFF
- TRBD2 TRBJ2-1 TRBV13 TGTGCCAGCAGCTTTGTCCTAGCGGGAGGGGGAAAGTTCTTC CASSFVLAGGGKFF
- - TRBJ2-2 TRBV12-3/TRBV12-4 TGTGCCAGCAGTCCCGGAAGGGGACTCCAAGCGAACACCGGGGAGCTGTTTTTT CASSPGRGLQANTGELFF
- TRBD2 TRBJ2-2 TRBV27 TGTGCCAGCAAAGTAGGACTAGCGGGAATTCCCGGGGAGCTGTTTTTT CASKVGLAGIPGELFF
few - TRBJ2-1 TRBV5-6 TGTGCCAGCAGCTTTATTCCTTACCCGGCGGTTGAGCAGTTCTTC CASSFIPYPAVEQFF
- - TRBJ2-3 TRBV20-1 TGCAGTGCCCCTGATGCTAGCGACGCTGTCACAGATACGCAGTATTTT CSAPDASDAVTDTQYF
- - TRBJ1-2 TRBV27 TGTGCCAGCAGTGGGTACGACGCAAACTATGGCTACACCTTC CASSGYDANYGYTF
few - TRBJ1-1 TRBV20-1 TGCAGTGCCGATGTGGCAGCCACTGAAGCTTTCTTT CSADVAATEAFF
- TRBD2 TRBJ2-1 TRBV5-1 TGCGCCAGCAGTGTCCCGGCGGGAGGGTACAATGAGCAGTTCTTC CASSVPAGGYNEQFF
- TRBD2 TRBJ2-1 TRBV5-1 TGCGCCAGCAGCTTGACTAGCGGCTCTCGTAGAGAGCAGTTCTTC CASSLTSGSRREQFF
- - TRBJ2-3 TRBV18 TGTGCCAGCTCACCGCCGGGCTACCTCACAGATACGCAGTATTTT CASSPPGYLTDTQYF
many - TRBJ1-1 TRBV11-1 TGTGCCAGCAGCTTTCGACAGACCCAGAACACTGAAGCTTTCTTT CASSFRQTQNTEAFF
few TRBD2 TRBJ2-3 TRBV7-8 TGTGCCAGCAGCTTTCCCGCGGGAGGAAGACGAGATACGCAGTATTTT CASSFPAGGRRDTQYF
many TRBD2 TRBJ2-1 TRBV20-1 TGCAGTGCTAGTCCACTGCTAGCGGGGGTGGGTGAGCAGTTCTTC CSASPLLAGVGEQFF
- - TRBJ2-2 TRBV19 TGTGCCAGTACGGGCGGGAAGCGGAGGAACACCGGGGAGCTGTTTTTT CASTGGKRRNTGELFF
many - TRBJ2-1 TRBV5-5 TGTGCCAGCAGCTTCAGGGGTAATGAGCAGTTCTTC CASSFRGNEQFF
many - TRBJ2-3 TRBV24-1 TGTGCCACCGCTGTGGGGGCTACTAGCACAGATACGCAGTATTTT CATAVGATSTDTQYF
- TRBD2 TRBJ2-1 TRBV7-6 TGTGCCAGCAGCTTAACCCCCAGTAGCGGGAGCTACAATGAGCAGCTCTTC CASSLTPSSGSYNEQLF
- - TRBJ2-2 TRBV28 TGTGCCAGCAGTTTTAATGGAATAAACACCGGGGAGCTGTTTTTT CASSFNGINTGELFF
many - TRBJ2-1 TRBV29-1 TGCAGCGTTGAAAGCGGCCTGACCTACAATGAGCAGTTCTTC CSVESGLTYNEQFF
many - TRBJ1-2 TRBV6-5 TGTGCCAGCAGCCCCCCGGGGAGGGATGGCTACACCTTC CASSPPGRDGYTF
- - TRBJ1-3 TRBV7-6 TGTGCCAGCAGCTTAGGCGAGGGGCCTAGCTCTGGAAACACCATATATTTT CASSLGEGPSSGNTIYF
many TRBD2 TRBJ2-7 TRBV5-1 TGCGCCAGCAGCTGGGCTAGCGGGAGCTCCTACGAGCAGTACTTC CASSWASGSSYEQYF
many - TRBJ2-1 TRBV28 TGTGCCAGCAGTTTATGGGTTGAGCAGTTCTTC CASSLWVEQFF
many TRBD1 TRBJ2-1 TRBV7-2 TGTGCCAGCTTGAGGGACAGGGCCTACAATGAGCAGTTCTTC CASLRDRAYNEQFF
few TRBD1 TRBJ1-1 TRBV2 TGTGCCAAGTCCAGGGGGCAGAACACTGAAGCTTTCTTT CAKSRGQNTEAFF
many - TRBJ1-4 TRBV29-1 TGCAGCGTTGTGGCCATGGGCGAAAAACTGTTTTTT CSVVAMGEKLFF
few TRBD1 TRBJ2-1 TRBV5-1 TGCGCCAGCAGCTGGACAGGGGGACGGGATGAGCAGTTCTTC CASSWTGGRDEQFF
many TRBD1 TRBJ1-4 TRBV5-1 TGCGCCAGCAGCCCAGACAGGGGGGCTGAAAAACTGTTTTTT CASSPDRGAEKLFF
- - TRBJ2-6 TRBV27 TGTGCCAGCAGTGTGTCTTCGGGTTCTGGGGCCAACGTCCTGACTTTC CASSVSSGSGANVLTF
many - TRBJ2-1 TRBV11-2 TGTGCCAGCAGACCCGAGCAGTTCTTC CASRPEQFF
many - TRBJ2-2 TRBV10-3 TGTGCCATCAGCATCGGGGCTTCTACCGGGGAGCTGTTTTTT CAISIGASTGELFF
- - TRBJ2-3 TRBV5-1 TGCGCCAGCAGCTTGGCCCGTCTAGTCTTGGATACGCAGTATTTT CASSLARLVLDTQYF
- - TRBJ1-2 TRBV7-9 TGTGCCAGCAGCTTAGCACAGGACCGACCACAATATGGCTACACCTTC CASSLAQDRPQYGYTF
few - TRBJ1-2 TRBV29-1 TGCAGCGTTGTGGGAAGGGGTACTAACTATGGCTACACCTTC CSVVGRGTNYGYTF
few TRBD1 TRBJ1-5 TRBV12-3/TRBV12-4 TGTGCCAGCAGTTGGACAGGTGGGGTGGGTCAGCCCCAGCATTTT CASSWTGGVGQPQHF
- - TRBJ2-3 TRBV20-1 TGCAGTGCTAGCGCGCGAGGAAGGGCAGATACGCAGTATTTT CSASARGRADTQYF
- TRBD2 TRBJ2-7 TRBV7-2 TGTGCCAGCACCTTAGCCCCCCGACTAGCGGGAGGGCGACAGTACGAGCAGTACTTC CASTLAPRLAGGRQYEQYF
- TRBD2 TRBJ2-1 TRBV5-1 TGCGCCAGCAGCTTGGAGCTTCCGGGACTAGCGGGATCCTACAATGAGCAGTTCTTC CASSLELPGLAGSYNEQFF
many - TRBJ2-7 TRBV20-1 TGCAGTGCCCCTAGGGCATCCCCCTTCTCCTACGAGCAGTACTTC CSAPRASPFSYEQYF
- - TRBJ2-5 TRBV7-6 TGTGCCAGCAGCTTAGCGGATACAGGGCCGGAAGAGACCCAGTACTTC CASSLADTGPEETQYF
few - TRBJ2-7 TRBV28 TGTGCCAGCAGTCAAAAGTACGAGCAGTACTTC CASSQKYEQYF
- TRBD1 TRBJ2-2 TRBV20-1 TGCAGTGCTGCAGAGCCAGGGGGCCGGCCCGGGGAGCTGTTTTTT CSAAEPGGRPGELFF
few TRBD1 TRBJ2-5 TRBV20-1 TGCAGTGCCCCACGACAGGGCCAAGAGACCCAGTACTTC CSAPRQGQETQYF